This TCR beta chain was sequenced in a study of T cells in Graves' hyperthyroidism and ophthalmopathy. Study-level points and caveats: Ophthalmopathy was model-predicted a median approximately 6.9 months pre-onset.

Clinical Activity Scores of at least 3, NOSPECS grades of at least 4 and durations under 3 months characterized ophthalmopathy patients. Diagnoses were made from clinical symptoms, serum measures (thyroxine and TRAb), thyroid ultrasound and orbital computed tomography. Each 10 ml fresh peripheral blood draw supplied the PBMCs. As to this clonotype: Its specificity is unknown.

CDR1 and CDR2 (germline): LGHDT, YNNKEL (reference sequence). V lost 1 base and J 2 bases, leaving 8 bases between the germline ends. There are 14 residues in the CDR3. Amplified TCR beta CDR3 regions derived from RNA transcripts. TCR CDR3 regions were first amplified by RT-PCR with HTBI primers. TCRdb re-analysed the multiplex PCR reads in MiXCR, keeping a single row per CDR3 protein. The sample has some 490,000 distinct CDR3 sequences; less than 25% are singletons. This chain connects TRBV3-1 to TRBJ1-2; D gene uncertain. The sequence was obtained from a woman between 65 and 79 years old with Graves' ophthalmopathy. What was sequenced was blood. The CDR3 DNA reads TGTGCCAGCAGCCAAGGGGGAAGGAACTATGGCTACACCTTC. Translation: CASSQGGRNYGYTF.